Listed below are T cell receptor beta chains from one sample, sequenced in a study of vaccination effects on CD4 cells after COVID-19. Method: immunoSEQ multiplex PCR; TCRdb's copy keeps in-frame clones and lacks some. The sample includes around 30,000 clones, approximately 76% of them seen just once. These receptors lack a known antigen. This specimen was CD4+ T cells from PBMCs cultured with HCoV-229E spike peptides, taken after COVID-19 vaccination. These receptors were collected from a human donor who received a COVID-19 vaccine. Both conserved end residues are trimmed from each CDR3. A D gene is named only where the DNA matches it firmly. Not every row has a clone size; where given, it reads once, few, many or a size class.

d_call: TRBD1
v_call: TRBV27
j_call: TRBJ2-5
clone_size: NA
cdr3_aa: ASSLNPGTGGRETQY

d_call: TRBD1
v_call: TRBV6-5
j_call: TRBJ1-6
clone_size: NA
cdr3_aa: ASSYSAQGTSPLH

d_call: TRBD1
v_call: TRBV10-1
j_call: TRBJ2-7
clone_size: NA
cdr3_aa: ASSERTGMVTGEQY

d_call: NA
v_call: TRBV4-1
j_call: TRBJ2-1
clone_size: NA
cdr3_aa: ASSQALAATYNEQF

d_call: NA
v_call: TRBV6-5
j_call: TRBJ1-5
clone_size: NA
cdr3_aa: ASRQGGNQPQH

d_call: NA
v_call: TRBV29-1
j_call: TRBJ1-2
clone_size: once
cdr3_aa: SVLQHYGYT

d_call: NA
v_call: TRBV6-1
j_call: TRBJ2-7
clone_size: NA
cdr3_aa: ASSEILQLRGKPFFSYEQY

d_call: TRBD1
v_call: TRBV3-1/TRBV3-2
j_call: TRBJ1-4
clone_size: NA
cdr3_aa: ASSRDRLLVYEKLF

d_call: TRBD2
v_call: TRBV7-2
j_call: TRBJ2-1
clone_size: NA
cdr3_aa: ASSLRVTSGHNEQF

d_call: TRBD1
v_call: TRBV6-1
j_call: TRBJ2-3
clone_size: NA
cdr3_aa: ASSEALQGDDTQY

d_call: TRBD1
v_call: TRBV3-1/TRBV3-2
j_call: TRBJ2-7
clone_size: NA
cdr3_aa: ASSQDLGQGSSSYEQY

d_call: TRBD1
v_call: TRBV5-6
j_call: TRBJ1-2
clone_size: NA
cdr3_aa: ASRQGGLVYGYT

d_call: NA
v_call: TRBV29-1
j_call: TRBJ1-1
clone_size: few
cdr3_aa: SVRVPQGGTEAF

d_call: TRBD1
v_call: TRBV3-1/TRBV3-2
j_call: TRBJ1-6
clone_size: NA
cdr3_aa: ASSRVQGQSPLH

d_call: NA
v_call: TRBV25-1
j_call: TRBJ1-3
clone_size: NA
cdr3_aa: ASSGRGAGGRSGNTIY

d_call: TRBD2
v_call: TRBV18
j_call: TRBJ2-7
clone_size: once
cdr3_aa: ASSLAGGLYEQY

d_call: TRBD2
v_call: TRBV5-1
j_call: TRBJ2-5
clone_size: NA
cdr3_aa: ASSLAVLAGALHQETQY

d_call: NA
v_call: TRBV6-4
j_call: TRBJ2-3
clone_size: NA
cdr3_aa: ASSDWAGSDTQY

d_call: NA
v_call: TRBV30
j_call: TRBJ2-3
clone_size: once
cdr3_aa: AWSVGFGSDTQY

d_call: TRBD1
v_call: TRBV19
j_call: TRBJ1-6
clone_size: NA
cdr3_aa: ASSGGTGLGVVSYNSPLH

d_call: NA
v_call: TRBV19
j_call: TRBJ1-2
clone_size: NA
cdr3_aa: ASSVTQGTRGYT

d_call: TRBD2
v_call: TRBV28
j_call: TRBJ2-7
clone_size: few
cdr3_aa: ASSLTGYGGEQY

d_call: TRBD2
v_call: TRBV19
j_call: TRBJ2-7
clone_size: NA
cdr3_aa: ASSIAPSSGISYEQY

d_call: NA
v_call: TRBV28
j_call: TRBJ2-3
clone_size: NA
cdr3_aa: ASSLGGLSTDTQY

d_call: NA
v_call: TRBV5-1
j_call: TRBJ1-2
clone_size: NA
cdr3_aa: ASSWGTETNYGYT

d_call: NA
v_call: TRBV6-5
j_call: TRBJ1-2
clone_size: NA
cdr3_aa: ASSYNGQGAT

d_call: TRBD2
v_call: TRBV5-4
j_call: TRBJ2-3
clone_size: few
cdr3_aa: ASSSRLAGGRDTQY

d_call: TRBD1
v_call: TRBV24-1
j_call: TRBJ2-4
clone_size: NA
cdr3_aa: ATSVRTGKNIQY

d_call: TRBD1
v_call: TRBV5-4
j_call: TRBJ2-3
clone_size: once
cdr3_aa: ASSLAGQGTDTQY

d_call: TRBD1
v_call: TRBV3-1/TRBV3-2
j_call: TRBJ2-4
clone_size: NA
cdr3_aa: ASSQGDRGAKNIQY

d_call: TRBD1
v_call: TRBV18
j_call: TRBJ1-2
clone_size: NA
cdr3_aa: ASKQGQTNYGYT

d_call: NA
v_call: TRBV29-1
j_call: TRBJ2-7
clone_size: NA
cdr3_aa: SVESDGSNEQY

d_call: TRBD1
v_call: TRBV6-1
j_call: TRBJ1-6
clone_size: NA
cdr3_aa: ASSEAQDRNSPLH

d_call: NA
v_call: TRBV14
j_call: TRBJ1-2
clone_size: NA
cdr3_aa: ASSQESLTGWGTDYGYT

d_call: TRBD2
v_call: TRBV6-5
j_call: TRBJ2-1
clone_size: NA
cdr3_aa: ASSYSIAGVYEQF

d_call: NA
v_call: TRBV18
j_call: TRBJ1-1
clone_size: few
cdr3_aa: ASSPTGNTEAF

d_call: NA
v_call: TRBV21-1
j_call: TRBJ1-1
clone_size: once
cdr3_aa: ASSKPGYRNTEAF

d_call: NA
v_call: TRBV7-6
j_call: TRBJ1-2
clone_size: NA
cdr3_aa: ASSLGLGGPGYGYT

d_call: NA
v_call: TRBV5-1
j_call: TRBJ2-4
clone_size: NA
cdr3_aa: ASSLTGREKNIQY

d_call: TRBD1
v_call: TRBV3-1/TRBV3-2
j_call: TRBJ1-6
clone_size: many
cdr3_aa: ASSQAGTGSNSPLH

d_call: NA
v_call: TRBV3-1/TRBV3-2
j_call: TRBJ2-1
clone_size: NA
cdr3_aa: ASSRRGLYNEQF

d_call: TRBD1
v_call: TRBV5-5
j_call: TRBJ1-1
clone_size: NA
cdr3_aa: ASSFGTGSNTEAF

d_call: TRBD1
v_call: TRBV11-2
j_call: TRBJ1-4
clone_size: NA
cdr3_aa: ASSRDRGREKLF

d_call: TRBD2
v_call: TRBV19
j_call: TRBJ2-1
clone_size: NA
cdr3_aa: ASRLAGGGNEQF

d_call: TRBD2
v_call: TRBV24-1
j_call: TRBJ2-7
clone_size: NA
cdr3_aa: ATSDGTNSYEQY

d_call: TRBD1
v_call: TRBV19
j_call: TRBJ2-7
clone_size: NA
cdr3_aa: ASSIGAGQGIYEQY

d_call: TRBD1
v_call: TRBV6-1
j_call: TRBJ2-7
clone_size: NA
cdr3_aa: ASSGSFRTGTYEQY

d_call: TRBD2
v_call: TRBV7-6
j_call: TRBJ2-3
clone_size: NA
cdr3_aa: ASSTVAGAPDTQY

d_call: NA
v_call: TRBV5-1
j_call: TRBJ1-1
clone_size: NA
cdr3_aa: ASSLGQMNTEAF

d_call: NA
v_call: TRBV6-5
j_call: TRBJ1-1
clone_size: NA
cdr3_aa: ASRVDRLMNTEAF

d_call: NA
v_call: TRBV30
j_call: TRBJ2-5
clone_size: NA
cdr3_aa: AWSRRLQETQY

d_call: TRBD1
v_call: TRBV5-8
j_call: TRBJ2-3
clone_size: NA
cdr3_aa: ASSSLGQGSDTQY

d_call: NA
v_call: TRBV9
j_call: TRBJ2-7
clone_size: few
cdr3_aa: ASSVGGAIDYEQY

d_call: TRBD2
v_call: TRBV7-9
j_call: TRBJ2-1
clone_size: NA
cdr3_aa: ASSSLAGGSDEQF

d_call: NA
v_call: TRBV6-1
j_call: TRBJ2-3
clone_size: NA
cdr3_aa: ASSDRTRSTDTQY

d_call: NA
v_call: TRBV20-1
j_call: TRBJ1-1
clone_size: NA
cdr3_aa: SAPTGVEAF

d_call: TRBD2
v_call: TRBV7-9
j_call: TRBJ2-2
clone_size: NA
cdr3_aa: ASRLLAGGTGELF

d_call: TRBD2
v_call: TRBV18
j_call: TRBJ2-1
clone_size: NA
cdr3_aa: ASSPLAGANNEQF

d_call: TRBD1
v_call: TRBV9
j_call: TRBJ2-7
clone_size: NA
cdr3_aa: ASSDEGTGLHEQY

d_call: TRBD1
v_call: TRBV9
j_call: TRBJ1-1
clone_size: NA
cdr3_aa: ASSATGKMNTEAF